This TCR beta chain was obtained from a study of T-cell memory formation after mild COVID-19 (dated by TCRdb to 2020 to 2023). With regard to the full study: TCR sequence clusters from the two donors were largely donor specific. T-cell clones expanding and contracting after mild COVID-19 in a couple of donors were tracked by longitudinal TCRalpha and TCRbeta repertoire sequencing. The cohort comprised two young, previously healthy adult volunteers, one female and one male. What the authors observed across the whole study: Contracting CD4+ clones were located mainly in the CM and EM memory subsets, whereas CD8+ clones were found to be enriched in EMRA. Only a couple of mild cases were covered in the study, and larger cohorts including severe cases with pre-infection samples were considered necessary. SARS-CoV-2 specificity of the second-wave clones peaking on day 37 was not confirmed. Some responding clones were detected in pre-infection memory, suggesting pre-existing cross-reactive memory T cells joined the SARS-CoV-2 response. Clones that contracted from day 15 to 85 showed balanced CD4/CD8 phenotypes, whereas a second wave of clones that expanded from day 15 to 37 leaned towards CD4+.

Ficoll-Paque density gradient centrifugation was the method used to isolate PBMCs. The listed sequencing device is Illumina NovaSeq 6000. Using 5'RACE with constant-segment primers, TCRalpha and TCRbeta cDNA libraries were constructed, with sample barcodes and unique molecular identifiers added in the process. RNA was extracted from every sample with Trizol reagent. Amplification of the libraries took two PCR steps, and the second step added a second sample barcode plus Illumina TruSeq adapters. Sequencing of the libraries was done on an Illumina NovaSeq, producing 2 x 150 bp paired-end reads. The authors' analysis ran thus. The reads were demultiplexed and collapsed into UMI-guided consensus sequences using migec v1.2.7. Using mixcr v2.1.11, the UMI consensuses were aligned to TRA and TRB V and J templates and assembled into clonotypes. A clonotype was counted as expanded or contracted only if both edgeR and NoisET called the change significant, with noise models trained on biological replicates. edgeR calls used a false discovery rate-adjusted p below 0.01 and a log2 fold-change threshold of 1. As an exploratory analysis of dynamics, max-normalized trajectories of the 1000 most abundant clonotypes were examined by PCA with hierarchical clustering. Separately sequenced CD4+ and CD8+ repertoires were used to assign a CD4 or CD8 phenotype to each responding clone. TCRdb reprocessing: public reads trimmed at Q25 with fastp, clones called with MiXCR, in-frame beta chains kept. Rows with one shared CDR3 protein collapse into an entry with the most common genes and DNA. These V and J calls rely on TCRdb rather than the paper's analysis. Counted in this sample were some 29,000 distinct CDR3 sequences; approximately 16% of them appeared once. The ten largest clones represent roughly 1.5% of the sample.

CDR3 length: 12 amino acids, cysteine to phenylalanine. Only the CDR3 DNA stays, 36 bases, in frame from base 1. As encoded in the germline V gene, CDR1 is SGHTA while CDR2 is FQGNSA. Relative to germline, V is 2 bases shorter and J is 10 bases shorter, with 11 bases between their ends. This clonotype was recorded at least ten times. Its specific antigen is unknown. No base qualities exist here, and no much larger clone lies one base off it. This TCR came from an adult who had mild COVID-19 (a few samples of this study predate the infection). The sample titles of this study are shuffled in the database, so cell type and time point are left out. Sequenced sample: PBMCs or a T cell subset sorted from them (not recorded which). This chain is built from TRBV7-2 and TRBJ1-1; possibly the D gene is TRBD1, per 6 matching bases. CDR3 reads: CASSLNREIAFF. The nucleotide sequence reads as follows: TGTGCCAGCAGCTTAAACAGGGAGATAGCTTTCTTT. Here the CDR3 is joined to the reference TRBV7-2 and TRBJ1-1 genes, and the full variable domain is: GAGVSQSPSNKVTEKGKDVELRCDPISGHTALYWYRQSLGQGLEFLIYFQGNSAPDKSGLPSDRFSAERTGGSVSTLTIQRTQQEDSAVYLCASSLNREIAFFGQGTRLTVV.